What follows are 9 T cell receptor beta chains derived from one specimen sequenced in a study of blood T cell repertoires in COVID-19. Profiled with immunoSEQ multiplex PCR; TCRdb holds only in-frame clones, not every one. This table has roughly 250,000 clones, roughly 88% appearing once. Sequencing used peripheral blood. Every receptor here comes from a woman in her 40s who had recovered from COVID-19.

The chain recombines TRBV30 with TRBJ2-2, with a weak D call TRBD2 (7 bases). CDR1 is GTSNPN and CDR2 is SVGIG in the germline V gene (reference sequence). The CDR3 has 14 amino acids. V lost 4 bases to trimming and J lost 4 bases, with 13 bases between them. This CDR3 reads CAWIRGGTTGELFF. The CDR3 DNA is TGTGCCTGGATAAGGGGGGGAACCACCGGGGAGCTGTTTTTT.

V is TRBV5-1 and J is TRBJ2-2; tentatively, D is TRBD1 (5 bases). V was cut by 4 bases and J by 4 bases, with 11 bases left in between. The CDR3 spans 14 residues. Germline-derived CDR1 and CDR2 are SGHRS and YFSETQ. CDR3 coding DNA: TGCGCCAGCAGCGTCGAAGGGGTCACCGGGGAGCTGTTTTTT. It is translated as CASSVEGVTGELFF. Complete variable domain (other parts from reference TRBV5-1 and TRBJ2-2): KAGVTQTPRYLIKTRGQQVTLSCSPISGHRSVSWYQQTPGQGLQFLFEYFSETQRNKGNFPGRFSGRQFSNSRSEMNVSTLELGDSALYLCASSVEGVTGELFFGEGSRLTVL.

This clone has only one observation. The genes are TRBV19 and TRBJ2-1; 13 bases line up with TRBD2. Per germline, CDR1 LNHDA and CDR2 SQIVND (reference sequence). The CDR3 sequence is 17 residues long. The ends lost 5 bases at V and 2 bases at J; junction bases unmatched: 6. The CDR3 DNA is TGTGCCAGTAGTTTCAGACTAGCGGGGGGCCCCTACAATGAGCAGTTCTTC. Amino acids: CASSFRLAGGPYNEQFF. Supplemented by reference TRBV19 and TRBJ2-1, the full variable domain reads DGGITQSPKYLFRKEGQNVTLSCEQNLNHDAMYWYRQDPGQGLRLIYYSQIVNDFQKGDIAEGYSVSREKKESFPLTVTSAQKNPTAFYLCASSFRLAGGPYNEQFFGPGTRLTVL.

The V call is TRBV6-5, the J call TRBJ1-3; 7 bases are a match to TRBD1. The CDR3 covers 13 residues. Germline V gene sequence: CDR1 MNHEY, CDR2 SVGAGI. In nucleotides, the CDR3 is TGTTCCGTAGGGGGCACCTCTGGAAACACCATATATTTT. Protein sequence: CSVGGTSGNTIYF.

This clone has a handful of counts. The rearrangement uses TRBV14 and TRBJ1-2, with 8 bases lining up with TRBD1. The junction had 6 bases not matched to a gene; V was cut back by 4 bases and J by 8 bases. From germline, CDR1 is SGHDN and CDR2 FVKESK. The CDR3 loop spans 13 amino acids. This CDR3 reads CASSPQDRAGYTF. CDR3 nucleotides: TGTGCCAGCAGCCCCCAGGACAGGGCCGGCTACACCTTC.

In this sample, this clone turned up once. The V gene is TRBV5-1, the J gene TRBJ2-2, with 8 bases fitting TRBD1. Germline loops: CDR1 SGHRS, CDR2 YFSETQ. V shed 1 base and J 6 bases; nucleotides not matched to a gene: 5. The CDR3 extends over 15 amino acids. The DNA for the CDR3 is TGCGCCAGCAGCTTGAGGACAGGGTTCGCCGGGGAGCTGTTTTTT. Protein: CASSLRTGFAGELFF.

V and J are TRBV2 and TRBJ2-1; maybe TRBD1 (6 bases). The CDR3 is 13 amino acids. The germline V gene encodes CDR1 SNHLY and CDR2 FYNNEI. V lost 1 base to trimming and J lost 9 bases, with 10 bases between them. CDR3 sequence: CASSEGTGSEQFF. DNA of the CDR3: TGTGCCAGCAGTGAAGGAACAGGGAGTGAGCAGTTCTTC.

This chain uses TRBV5-1 with TRBJ1-2, with no clear D. V was cut by 3 bases and J by 2 bases, with 14 bases left in between. There are 15 residues in the CDR3. Germline loops: CDR1 SGHRS, CDR2 YFSETQ. The CDR3 DNA is TGCGCCAGCAGCTCCCGGGAAGCGGGAAACTATGGCTACACCTTC. Amino acids: CASSSREAGNYGYTF.

This clone was seen a few times. This rearrangement joins TRBV5-4 to TRBJ2-7; 10 bases map to TRBD2. The germline gives CDR1 SGHNT, CDR2 YYREEE (reference sequence). Unmatched junction bases numbered 12, after V lost 2 bases and J lost 7 bases. The CDR3 extends over 16 amino acids. This CDR3 reads CASSFGGLAGVREQYF. CDR3 nucleotides: TGTGCCAGCAGCTTCGGGGGGCTAGCGGGAGTGAGGGAGCAGTACTTC.